What follows are 30 T cell receptor beta chains derived from one specimen sequenced in a study of T cells in women clearing cervical HPV infection. Clones were read by immunoSEQ multiplex PCR, and TCRdb kept only the in-frame ones, dropping some. Recorded here are fewer than 40,000 clones; the top ten clones represent about 7.1%. The sample consisted of blood buffy coat. The receptors here all came from a woman between 18 and 75 years old with a cervical HPV16 infection that either progressed to CIN3+ or cleared (not recorded which).

To note about this clone: The read stops 3 residues short of the end of the CDR3; the missing end is completed from the germline J gene. The chain recombines TRBV30 with TRBJ1-1; no clear D gene. The CDR3 loop spans 13 amino acids. Trimming left V 4 bases short and J 3 bases short, with 12 bases between. Germline CDR1 reads GTSNPN; CDR2 reads SVGIG (reference sequence). The CDR3 bases that were read are TGTGCCTGGACTCTCCAAAGGGACACTGAA. Translated, it gives CAWTLQRDTE. The entire CDR3 protein reads CAWTLQRDTEAFF.

CDR3 loop: CASSPTVGELFF. The CDR3 DNA, read in part, is TGCGCCAGCAGCCCAACAGTCGGGGAG. V and J are TRBV5-1 and TRBJ2-2; unclear D gene. The read halts 3 residues ahead of the CDR3 end, with the missing end drawn from the germline J gene. Germline assignment: CDR1 SGHRS and CDR2 YFSETQ. V was trimmed by 4 bases and J by 7 bases, leaving 8 bases between them. This CDR3 has 12 amino acids. The whole variable domain, filled in from reference TRBV5-1 and TRBJ2-2, reads KAGVTQTPRYLIKTRGQQVTLSCSPISGHRSVSWYQQTPGQGLQFLFEYFSETQRNKGNFPGRFSGRQFSNSRSEMNVSTLELGDSALYLCASSPTVGELFFGEGSRLTVL.

Here the CDR3 reads CASSDSVRGAGELFF. The CDR3 bases that were read are TGTGCCAGCAGTGACTCTGTCCGGGGGGCCGGGGAG. The chain recombines TRBV6-4 with TRBJ2-2, with 7 bases lining up with TRBD2. The observed sequence ends 3 residues before the CDR3 terminus, with the missing tail filled in from the germline J gene. The germline gives CDR1 MRHNA, CDR2 SNTAGT. There are 15 residues in the CDR3. V trimming: 0 bases; J trimming: 6 bases; junction bases outside the gene matches: 4.

Note on this clone: The DNA ends 3 residues before the CDR3 does, and the rest of the CDR3 is filled in from the germline J gene. The chain is built from TRBV4-1 and TRBJ2-2; tentatively, D is TRBD2 (5 bases). The CDR3 loop spans 16 amino acids. The V gene's germline CDR1 is MGHRA and CDR2 YSYEKL. Trimming left V 0 bases short and J 5 bases short, with 13 bases between. CDR3 bases read: TGCGCCAGCAGCCAAGATAGGCGGGTCGGGACCGGGGAG. Protein product: CASSQDRRVGTGE. The whole CDR3 reads CASSQDRRVGTGELFF.

The CDR3 loop is CASSRSGGSTDTQYF. CDR3 DNA (partial): TGTGCCAGCAGCCGTAGCGGGGGCAGCACAGATACG. The chain employs TRBV6-4 and TRBJ2-3, with TRBD2 matching over 9 bases. From the germline J gene comes the end of the CDR3, since the read stops 3 residues before it. CDR1 and CDR2 from the germline V gene are MRHNA and SNTAGT. V shed 6 bases, J shed 0 bases, and the junction held 4 bases outside the gene matches. CDR3 length equals 15 residues.

Concerning this clone: The read halts 3 residues ahead of the CDR3 end, with the missing end drawn from the germline J gene. The chain links TRBV5-1 to TRBJ2-1; the D gene is possibly TRBD1 (5 bases). Germline CDR1 reads SGHRS; CDR2 reads YFSETQ. The CDR3 covers 15 residues. V shed 2 bases and J shed 7 bases, with 16 bases lying between them. CDR3: CASSLEFSSGNEQFF. Incomplete CDR3 DNA: TGCGCCAGCAGCTTAGAGTTCTCCTCAGGGAATGAG.

Details on this clone: The read comes to an end 3 residues before the CDR3 does, leaving the germline J gene to fill in the end. V gene TRBV6-4 combines with J gene TRBJ1-3; D is unresolved. CDR1 and CDR2 from the germline V gene are MRHNA and SNTAGT. V gave up 2 bases and J gave up 2 bases, with 7 bases separating them. This CDR3 comprises 14 residues. CDR3 residues: CASSDSTAGNTIYF. The DNA read from the CDR3 is TGTGCCAGCAGTGACAGTACAGCTGGAAACACC.

As for this clone: The read halts 3 residues ahead of the CDR3 end, with the missing end drawn from the germline J gene. This sample also contains other DNA sequences that code for the same CDR3. This chain joins TRBV18 and TRBJ1-4, with a weak D call TRBD1 (6 bases). This CDR3 spans 16 amino acids. V was shortened by 6 bases and J by 4 bases, with 18 bases between the two germline ends. CDR1 KGHSH and CDR2 LQKENI come from the germline V gene. Partial CDR3 DNA: TGTGCCAGCTCGCCCGCTCTCGGGACAAATAATGAAAAA. It encodes CASSPALGTNNEK. The complete CDR3 protein is CASSPALGTNNEKLFF.

A note on this clone: With the read ending 3 residues before the CDR3 end, the germline J gene is used to fill in that end. This CDR3 is also generated by other DNA sequences in the sample. J is TRBJ2-2 and V is TRBV6-1; 9 bases match TRBD2. The ends lost 4 bases at V and 5 bases at J; junction bases unmatched: 5. CDR1 and CDR2 from the germline V gene are MNHNS and SASEGT. CDR3 length: 15 amino acids. The CDR3 sequence: CASSVAGGTTGELFF. The DNA read from the CDR3 is TGTGCCAGCAGTGTGGCGGGGGGGACGACCGGGGAG.

As concerns this clone: The read comes to an end 3 residues before the CDR3 does, leaving the germline J gene to fill in the end. The rearrangement uses TRBV9 and TRBJ2-5, with 10 bases matching TRBD2. Germline V gene data show CDR1 as SGDLS and CDR2 as YYNGEE. J lost 4 bases, V lost 4 bases, and 10 bases had no gene match. The CDR3 sequence is 16 residues long. The CDR3 DNA, read in part, is TGTGCCAGCAGCCCCCCGCGGCTAGCGGGGGCAGAGACC. Translated: CASSPPRLAGAET. The complete CDR3 sequence is CASSPPRLAGAETQYF.

For this clone: The sequenced fragment ends 3 residues before the CDR3 boundary, so the rest is inferred from the germline J gene. Other nucleotide sequences from this sample produce the same CDR3. The chain has TRBV14 and TRBJ2-3; 8 positions match TRBD2. CDR1 SGHDN and CDR2 FVKESK come from the germline V gene. V lost 2 bases, J lost 2 bases, and 6 bases stayed unmatched. This CDR3 is built from 16 residues. The CDR3 sequence: CASSQLFGGDTDTQYF. CDR3 bases read: TGTGCCAGCAGCCAACTGTTCGGGGGGGACACAGATACG.

A remark on this clone: The missing CDR3 end, 3 residues past where the read stops, is filled in from the germline J gene. The chain combines TRBV6-1 with TRBJ1-5; D not resolved. The length of the CDR3 is 14 residues. Germline-derived CDR1 and CDR2 are MNHNS and SASEGT. Trimming stripped 3 bases from V and 2 bases from J, with 8 bases between. CDR3 loop: CASSDFWRNQPQHF. CDR3 bases read: TGTGCCAGCAGTGATTTTTGGCGCAATCAGCCC.

CDR3 region: CASSQVLAGGIEQYF. CDR3 DNA (partial): TGCGCCAGCAGCCAAGTCCTAGCGGGGGGTATCGAG. V and J are TRBV4-1 and TRBJ2-7; 11 nucleotides match TRBD2. The CDR3 end lies 3 residues beyond the end of the read and is filled in from the germline J gene. The CDR3 spans 15 residues. Germline loops: CDR1 MGHRA, CDR2 YSYEKL. Trimming at V came to 1 base and at J to 6 bases, leaving 5 bases not matched to a gene.

With respect to this clone: The CDR3 end falls 3 residues outside the read, so it is completed with the germline J gene. This chain links TRBV12-3 or TRBV12-4 with TRBJ2-1; 8 bases line up with TRBD2. Trimming cost V 5 bases and J 5 bases; bases outside gene matches: 8. This CDR3 comprises 15 residues. The DNA read from the CDR3 is TGTGCCAGCAGTCTATCCGGGGGGGCAAACAATGAG. Residues: CASSLSGGANNE. The whole CDR3 sequence is CASSLSGGANNEQFF.

Note on this clone: The CDR3 end is not reached by the read, which stops 3 residues before it; the germline J gene fills it in. The chain recombines TRBV10-3 with TRBJ2-5; 9 positions match TRBD2. The germline CDR1 and CDR2 sequences are ENHRY and SYGVKD. The ends lost 8 bases at V and 0 bases at J; junction bases unmatched: 4. The length of the CDR3 is 14 residues. CDR3 protein: CAISLAGNQETQYF. Partial CDR3 DNA: TGTGCCATCTCTCTAGCGGGGAACCAAGAGACC.

A word on this clone: The CDR3 is cut off 3 residues early in the read; its end comes from the germline J gene. The chain uses TRBV14 and TRBJ2-2; no firm D call. Deletions cut 3 bases from V and 3 bases from J, with 8 bases between. This CDR3 is 14 amino acids long. CDR1 is SGHDN, CDR2 FVKESK, per germline. CDR3 DNA (partial): TGTGCCAGCAGCCAGTCTGTTCACACCGGGGAG. It specifies CASSQSVHTGE. In full, the CDR3 reads CASSQSVHTGELFF.

About this clone: Read sequence stops 3 residues before the CDR3 end, and the germline J gene provides the missing end. This rearrangement joins TRBV7-8 to TRBJ2-5, with 10 nucleotides matching TRBD2. The V gene's germline CDR1 is SGHVS and CDR2 FQNEAQ. The CDR3 length is 16 residues. The V segment lost 5 bases and the J segment 2 bases; nucleotides outside the gene matches: 8. The CDR3 loop is CASSPGLAANQETQYF. Partial CDR3 DNA: TGTGCCAGCAGCCCCGGACTAGCGGCTAATCAAGAGACC.

Comment on this clone: The sequence runs out 3 residues before the end of the CDR3; the remainder is reconstructed from the germline J gene. This chain joins TRBV11-2 and TRBJ1-3; no clear D. The length of the CDR3 is 14 residues. Germline V gives CDR1 SGHAT, CDR2 FQNNGV. V was pared by 4 bases and J by 7 bases, with 14 bases between. The part of the CDR3 DNA that was read is TGTGCCAGCAGCTCCTATACCCCCCCGAACACC. This sequence encodes CASSSYTPPNT. Given in full, the CDR3 is CASSSYTPPNTIYF.

Details on this clone: The read falls 3 residues short of the CDR3 end, and the missing part is taken from the germline J gene. V gene TRBV7-3 combines with J gene TRBJ2-5; 9 nucleotides align to TRBD1. The CDR3 is made up of 14 amino acids. V shed 5 bases, J shed 4 bases, and the junction held 5 bases outside the gene matches. Germline CDR1 and CDR2: SGHTA and FQGTGA. The CDR3 here is CASSQTGGGETQYF. CDR3 DNA (partial): TGTGCCAGCAGCCAAACAGGGGGCGGAGAGACC.

Regarding this clone: From the germline J gene comes the end of the CDR3, since the read stops 3 residues before it. The chain uses TRBV6-1 and TRBJ2-7; a weak D match, TRBD2 (7 bases). The CDR3 spans 13 residues. Germline loops: CDR1 MNHNS, CDR2 SASEGT. V shed 2 bases and J shed 4 bases, with 9 bases lying between them. The covered CDR3 bases are TGTGCCAGCAGTGAAAGGGGGGGGTACGAG. Protein product: CASSERGGYE. The full CDR3 sequence reads CASSERGGYEQYF.

Comments on this clone: With the read ending 3 residues before the CDR3 end, the germline J gene is used to fill in that end. The V call is TRBV28, the J call TRBJ2-1; TRBD1 matches at 7 bases. Per germline, CDR1 MDHEN and CDR2 SYDVKM. Trimming cost V 3 bases and J 0 bases; bases outside gene matches: 5. The CDR3 covers 16 residues. This CDR3 reads CASSLSGTDSYNEQFF. The CDR3 bases that were read are TGTGCCAGCAGTTTGTCCGGGACAGACTCCTACAATGAG. Drawing the rest from reference TRBV28 and TRBJ2-1, the complete variable domain is DVKVTQSSRYLVKRTGEKVFLECVQDMDHENMFWYRQDPGLGLRLIYFSYDVKMKEKGDIPEGYSVSREKKERFSLILESASTNQTSMYLCASSLSGTDSYNEQFFGPGTRLTVL.

Concerning this clone: The read ends 3 residues before the CDR3 terminus; that terminus is restored from the germline J gene. The chain recombines TRBV20-1 with TRBJ1-5; TRBD1 matches 10 bases. The CDR3 sequence is 15 residues long. Germline V gene lookup returns CDR1 DFQATT and CDR2 SNEGSKA (reference sequence). V was clipped by 3 bases and J by 2 bases; unmatched bases: 4. The part of the CDR3 DNA that was read is TGCAGTGCTAGTACGGGGACAGGGGGCAATCAGCCC. Its translation is CSASTGTGGNQP. In full, the CDR3 is CSASTGTGGNQPQHF.

Remarks on this clone: Read data end 3 residues before the CDR3 end; the end is taken from the germline J gene. The chain carries TRBV2 and TRBJ2-4; D uncertain. Trimming left V 5 bases short and J 0 bases short, with 14 bases between. This CDR3 comprises 16 residues. CDR1 and CDR2 from the germline V gene are SNHLY and FYNNEI. CDR3 protein: CASSLEATLAKNIQYF. CDR3 bases read: TGTGCCAGCAGTCTCGAGGCAACCTTAGCCAAAAACATT.

Concerning this clone itself: The read falls 3 residues short of the CDR3 end, and the missing part is taken from the germline J gene. This chain links TRBV9 with TRBJ2-3; possible D gene TRBD1, 5 bases. Looked up from germline, CDR1 is SGDLS and CDR2 is YYNGEE. Trimming removed 4 bases from V and 0 bases from J, with 12 bases in between. The CDR3 runs to 15 residues. The chain's CDR3 is CASSTRQTSTDTQYF. CDR3 bases read: TGTGCCAGCAGCACCCGACAGACGAGCACAGATACG.

As regards this clone: The missing CDR3 end, 3 residues past where the read stops, is filled in from the germline J gene. The chain is built from TRBV10-2 and TRBJ2-7; 7 positions agree with TRBD1. Trimming at V came to 7 bases and at J to 6 bases, leaving 9 bases not matched to a gene. This CDR3 contains 13 residues. Germline CDR1 reads WSHSY; CDR2 reads SAAADI. The covered CDR3 bases are TGCGCCAGCACGCAACCGGACAGGCCCGAG. It codes for CASTQPDRPE. In full, the CDR3 reads CASTQPDRPEQYF.

A remark on this clone: The CDR3 end falls 3 residues outside the read, so it is completed with the germline J gene. The chain combines TRBV2 with TRBJ2-7, with D perhaps matching TRBD1 (6 bases). Per germline, CDR1 SNHLY and CDR2 FYNNEI. The V and J ends lost 5 bases and 4 bases respectively, with 9 bases between them. The CDR3 is 12 amino acids. Incomplete CDR3 DNA: TGTGCCAGCAGTATCGACAGGTACGAG. Amino acids: CASSIDRYE. The whole CDR3 is CASSIDRYEQYF.

CDR3 sequence: CASSLGQGYHNEQFF. The CDR3 bases that were read are TGTGCCAGCAGCCTGGGACAGGGGTATCACAATGAG. The genes are TRBV14 and TRBJ2-1, with 10 bases fitting TRBD1. The read is 3 residues too short to cover the CDR3 end, so that end is filled in from the germline J gene. The V segment lost 4 bases and the J segment 5 bases; nucleotides outside the gene matches: 5. Germline CDR1 SGHDN, CDR2 FVKESK. The CDR3 totals 15 residues.

Comments on this clone: Sequencing ends 3 residues short of the CDR3 end; the germline J gene provides the rest. The gene calls are TRBV7-6 and TRBJ2-7; tentatively, D is TRBD1 (5 bases). The CDR3 sequence is 13 residues long. Trimming removed 5 bases from V and 6 bases from J, with 14 bases in between. Germline assignment: CDR1 SGHVS and CDR2 FNYEAQ. The DNA read from the CDR3 is TGTGCCAGCAGCGCTACAGGAACGGGCGAG. Protein sequence: CASSATGTGE. The complete CDR3 protein is CASSATGTGEQYF.

As regards this clone: Read coverage stops 3 residues before the CDR3 terminus; the germline J gene supplies the remainder. This chain connects TRBV5-1 to TRBJ1-1; D is uncertain. In germline, CDR1 is SGHRS, CDR2 YFSETQ. The CDR3 totals 15 residues. Trimming took 0 bases from V and 5 from J, leaving 14 bases between them. The covered CDR3 bases are TGCGCCAGCAGCTTGGCCCGAGGGCGAGGGACTGAA. It translates to CASSLARGRGTE. The entire CDR3 sequence reads CASSLARGRGTEAFF.

The sequenced part of the CDR3 DNA is TGTGCCAGTAGCGCCGGGACAGCTTTCAACACAGATACG. Translation: CASSAGTAFNTDT. The full CDR3 protein is CASSAGTAFNTDTQYF. V usage is TRBV19 and J usage is TRBJ2-3, with 7 bases identical to TRBD1. The read comes to an end 3 residues before the CDR3 does, leaving the germline J gene to fill in the end. With V trimmed by 6 bases and J by 2 bases, 11 bases remained unmatched. Germline V gene sequence: CDR1 LNHDA, CDR2 SQIVND (reference sequence). The CDR3 is 16 amino acids.